This section outlines one T cell receptor (beta chain) sequence together with its context. Its target is unknown. This sample was taken from a study of CD8+ T cells in alopecia areata. Across the whole study: Oral tofacitinib (5 to 10 mg twice daily) was administered to treated patients. The duration of tofacitinib was 6 to 18 months, with 6 months off drug afterward. Whole-study results and caveats: Lesional tissue from the scalp (especially in alopecia totalis/universalis) showed higher clonality than normal scalp. Although TCR sharing was seen in mice, sharing across patients was less clear, possibly for HLA-related reasons.

The germline gives CDR1 SGDLS, CDR2 YYNGEE. Trimming removed 0 bases from V and 4 bases from J, with 9 bases in between. The length of the CDR3 is 14 residues. RNA was extracted and reverse transcribed into cDNA as the sequencing template. Clones were sequenced by immunoSEQ multiplex PCR, and TCRdb holds only the in-frame ones, with some missing. The sample records roughly 170,000 clones, 59% being singletons. This chain links TRBV9 with TRBJ2-3; maybe TRBD2 (7 bases). Here the sequenced sample was CD4+ T cells sorted from blood, taken at week 0. The origin of this receptor is a human donor with alopecia areata. The CDR3: CASSVGGGSDTQYF. CDR3 coding DNA: TGTGCCAGCAGCGTAGGCGGGGGCTCAGATACGCAGTATTTT.